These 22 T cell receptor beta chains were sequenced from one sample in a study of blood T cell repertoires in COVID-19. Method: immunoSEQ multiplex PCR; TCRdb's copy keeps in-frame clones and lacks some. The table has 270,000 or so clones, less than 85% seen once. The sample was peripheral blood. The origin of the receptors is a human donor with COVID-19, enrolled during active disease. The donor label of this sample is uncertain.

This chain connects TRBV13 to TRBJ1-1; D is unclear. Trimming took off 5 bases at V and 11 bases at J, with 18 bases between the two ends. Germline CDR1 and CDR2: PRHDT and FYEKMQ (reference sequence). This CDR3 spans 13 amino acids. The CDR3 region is CASSPYSVRWAFF. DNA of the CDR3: TGTGCCAGCAGCCCCTATTCCGTCAGGTGGGCTTTCTTT.

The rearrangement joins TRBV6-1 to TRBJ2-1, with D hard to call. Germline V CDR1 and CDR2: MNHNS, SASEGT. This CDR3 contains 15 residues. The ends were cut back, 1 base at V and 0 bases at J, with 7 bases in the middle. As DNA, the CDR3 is TGTGCCAGCAGTGAAGACGGTTACTCCTACAATGAGCAGTTCTTC. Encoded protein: CASSEDGYSYNEQFF.

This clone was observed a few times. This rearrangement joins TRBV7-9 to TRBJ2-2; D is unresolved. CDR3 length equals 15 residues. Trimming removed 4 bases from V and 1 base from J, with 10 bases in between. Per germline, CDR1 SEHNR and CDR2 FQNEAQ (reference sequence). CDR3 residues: CASSSTTMNTGELFF. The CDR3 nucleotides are TGTGCCAGCAGCTCAACGACAATGAACACCGGGGAGCTGTTTTTT.

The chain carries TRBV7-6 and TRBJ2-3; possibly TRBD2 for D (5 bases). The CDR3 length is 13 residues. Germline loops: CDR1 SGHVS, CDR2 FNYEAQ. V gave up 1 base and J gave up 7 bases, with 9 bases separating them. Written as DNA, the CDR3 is TGTGCCAGCAGCTTAGAGCGGCCCAATACGCAGTATTTT. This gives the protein CASSLERPNTQYF.

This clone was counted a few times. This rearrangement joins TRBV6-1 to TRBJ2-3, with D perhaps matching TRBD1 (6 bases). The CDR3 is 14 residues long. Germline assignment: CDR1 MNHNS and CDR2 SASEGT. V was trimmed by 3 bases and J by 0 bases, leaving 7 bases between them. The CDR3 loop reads CASSDTGSTDTQYF. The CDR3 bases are TGTGCCAGCAGTGACACAGGGAGCACAGATACGCAGTATTTT.

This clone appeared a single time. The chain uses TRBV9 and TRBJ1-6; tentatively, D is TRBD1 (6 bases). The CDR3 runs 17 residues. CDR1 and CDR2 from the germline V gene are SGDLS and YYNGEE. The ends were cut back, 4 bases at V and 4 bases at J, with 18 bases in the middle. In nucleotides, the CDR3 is TGTGCCAGCAGCCCCGGGGAGGGGGGAAATTATAATTCACCCCTCCACTTT. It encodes CASSPGEGGNYNSPLHF.

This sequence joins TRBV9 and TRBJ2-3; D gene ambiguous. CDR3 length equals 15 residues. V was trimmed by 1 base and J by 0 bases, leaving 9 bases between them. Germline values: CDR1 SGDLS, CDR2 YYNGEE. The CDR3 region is CASSVQAASTDTQYF. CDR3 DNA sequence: TGTGCCAGCAGCGTACAGGCCGCCAGCACAGATACGCAGTATTTT.

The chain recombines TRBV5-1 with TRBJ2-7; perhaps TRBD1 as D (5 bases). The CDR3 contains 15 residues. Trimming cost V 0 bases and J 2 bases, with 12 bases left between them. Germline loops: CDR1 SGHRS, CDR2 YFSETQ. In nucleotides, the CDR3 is TGCGCCAGCAGCTTGGTGTTCCCCAGGGCCTACGAGCAGTACTTC. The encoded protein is CASSLVFPRAYEQYF. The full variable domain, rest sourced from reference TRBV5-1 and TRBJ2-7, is KAGVTQTPRYLIKTRGQQVTLSCSPISGHRSVSWYQQTPGQGLQFLFEYFSETQRNKGNFPGRFSGRQFSNSRSEMNVSTLELGDSALYLCASSLVFPRAYEQYFGPGTRLTVT.

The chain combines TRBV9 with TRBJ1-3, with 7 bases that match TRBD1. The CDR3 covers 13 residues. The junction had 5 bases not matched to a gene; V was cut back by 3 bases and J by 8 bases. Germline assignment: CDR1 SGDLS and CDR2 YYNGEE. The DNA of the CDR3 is TGTGCCAGCAGCGGACAGGGAAGGGACACCATATATTTT. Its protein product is CASSGQGRDTIYF.

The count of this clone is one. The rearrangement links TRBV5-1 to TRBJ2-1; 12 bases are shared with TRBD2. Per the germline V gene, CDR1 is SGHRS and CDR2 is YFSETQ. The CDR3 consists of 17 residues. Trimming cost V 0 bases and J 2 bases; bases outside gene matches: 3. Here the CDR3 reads CASSLVLAGGAYNEQFF. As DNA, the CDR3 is TGCGCCAGCAGCTTGGTACTAGCGGGAGGAGCCTACAATGAGCAGTTCTTC.

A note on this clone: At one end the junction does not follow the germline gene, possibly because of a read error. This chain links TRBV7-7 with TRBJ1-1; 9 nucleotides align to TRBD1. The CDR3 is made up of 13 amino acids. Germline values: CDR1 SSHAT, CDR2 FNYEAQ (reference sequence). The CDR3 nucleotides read TGTGCTAGCAGCCGAGGACAGGGGACTGAAGCTTTCTTT. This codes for CASSRGQGTEAFF.

The CDR3 sequence is CASSYSFTSTDTQYF. DNA of the CDR3: TGTGCCAGCAGTTACTCCTTTACTAGCACAGATACGCAGTATTTT. The V gene is TRBV6-5, the J gene TRBJ2-3; D gene ambiguous. CDR1 and CDR2 (germline): MNHEY, SVGAGI. The V gene lost 0 bases and the J gene lost 0 bases, with 7 bases spanning the gap. The CDR3 is made up of 15 amino acids.

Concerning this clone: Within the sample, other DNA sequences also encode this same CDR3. Here the CDR3 DNA reads TGCAGCGTTGGGAGGGGGGGGAACACTGAAGCTTTCTTT. This encodes CSVGRGGNTEAFF. The chain joins TRBV29-1 to TRBJ1-1; a possible D gene is TRBD1 (6 bases). The V end was cut by 4 bases, the J end by 1 base, with 10 bases between. CDR1 is SQVTM, CDR2 ANQGSEA, per germline. The length of the CDR3 is 13 residues.

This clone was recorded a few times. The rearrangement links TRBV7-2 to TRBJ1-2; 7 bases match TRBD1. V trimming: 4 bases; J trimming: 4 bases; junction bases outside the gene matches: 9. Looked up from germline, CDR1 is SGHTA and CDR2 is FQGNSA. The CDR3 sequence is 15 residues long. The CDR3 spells CASSSLQGIRYGYTF. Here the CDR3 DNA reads TGTGCCAGCAGCTCGCTACAGGGGATTCGCTATGGCTACACCTTC.

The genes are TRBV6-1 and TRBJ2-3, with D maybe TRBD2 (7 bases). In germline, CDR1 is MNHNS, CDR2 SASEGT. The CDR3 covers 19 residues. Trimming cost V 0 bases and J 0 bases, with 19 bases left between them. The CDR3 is CASSEATPPGGPSTDTQYF. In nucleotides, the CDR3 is TGTGCCAGCAGTGAAGCGACACCCCCCGGGGGGCCGAGCACAGATACGCAGTATTTT.

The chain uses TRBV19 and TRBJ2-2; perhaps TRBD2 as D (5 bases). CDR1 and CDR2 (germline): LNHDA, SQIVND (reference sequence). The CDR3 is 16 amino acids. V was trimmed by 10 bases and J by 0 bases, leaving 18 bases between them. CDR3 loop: CATFHRSSANTGELFF. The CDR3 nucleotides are TGTGCCACCTTCCATAGAAGTAGCGCGAACACCGGGGAGCTGTTTTTT.

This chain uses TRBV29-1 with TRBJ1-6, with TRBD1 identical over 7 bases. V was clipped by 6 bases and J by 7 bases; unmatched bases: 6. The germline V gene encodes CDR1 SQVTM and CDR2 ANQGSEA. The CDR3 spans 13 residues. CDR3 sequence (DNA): TGCAGCGTGGCAGACAGGGCCAATTCACCCCTCCACTTT. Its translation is CSVADRANSPLHF.

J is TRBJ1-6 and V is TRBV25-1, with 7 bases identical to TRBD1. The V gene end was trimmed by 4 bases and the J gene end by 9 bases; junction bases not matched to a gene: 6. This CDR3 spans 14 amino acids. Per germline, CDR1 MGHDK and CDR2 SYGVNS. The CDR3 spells CASSGQGGSSPLHF. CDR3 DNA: TGTGCCAGCAGTGGACAGGGAGGTAGTTCACCCCTCCACTTT.

For the CDR3, the DNA is TGCGCCAGCAGTGAGTCGGGTAGACCGGGACAACTCGGGGAGCTGTTTTTT. Translated: CASSESGRPGQLGELFF. The chain uses TRBV10-1 and TRBJ2-2, with D possibly matching TRBD1 (6 bases). Germline V gene data show CDR1 as WNHNN and CDR2 as SYGVQD (reference sequence). This CDR3 comprises 17 residues. The V end lost 0 bases, the J end lost 7 bases, and 18 bases lay between the germline ends.

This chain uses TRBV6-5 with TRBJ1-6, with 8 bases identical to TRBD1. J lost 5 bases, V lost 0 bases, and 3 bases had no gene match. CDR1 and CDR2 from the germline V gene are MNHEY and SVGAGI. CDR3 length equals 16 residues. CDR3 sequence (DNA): TGTGCCAGCAGTTACTCGGTGACAGGGGATAATTCACCCCTCCACTTT. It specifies CASSYSVTGDNSPLHF.

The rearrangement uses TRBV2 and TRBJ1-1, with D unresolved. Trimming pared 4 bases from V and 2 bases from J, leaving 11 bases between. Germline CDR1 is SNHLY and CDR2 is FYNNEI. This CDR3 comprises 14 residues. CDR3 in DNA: TGTGCCAGCAGTGGGGTGACAACTAACACTGAAGCTTTCTTT. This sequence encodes CASSGVTTNTEAFF.

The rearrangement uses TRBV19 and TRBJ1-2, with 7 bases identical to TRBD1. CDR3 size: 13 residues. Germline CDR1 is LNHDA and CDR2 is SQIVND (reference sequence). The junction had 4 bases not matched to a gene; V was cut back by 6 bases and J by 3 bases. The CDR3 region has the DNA TGTGCCAGTAGACCAACAGGGGACTATGGCTACACCTTC. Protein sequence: CASRPTGDYGYTF.